The 13 T cell receptor beta chains listed next were all sequenced from one sample in a study of T cells expressing NK-cell markers. TCRdb reprocessed the 5' RACE reads, keeping one entry per CDR3 protein, no DNA. The sample has 400,000 to 450,000 distinct CDR3 sequences. Material: blood T cells: a sorted CD56 or NKG2C T cell subset, CD4+ or CD8+ T cells, or bulk PBMC T cells (not recorded which). The receptors here all came from a woman between 18 and 70 years old in good health.

The chain carries TRBV11-2 and TRBJ2-5. Germline lookup yields CDR1 SGHAT and CDR2 FQNNGV. The CDR3 contains 17 residues. CDR3 sequence: CASSLDPNDPYQETQYF.

The chain employs TRBV4-3 and TRBJ2-1. From germline, CDR1 is LGHNA and CDR2 YSLEER. The CDR3 is 15 residues long. The CDR3 protein is CASSQAPSSYNEQFF.

V and J are TRBV6-5 and TRBJ1-5; the D call from TCRdb, TRBD1, cannot be confirmed without DNA. From germline, CDR1 is MNHEY and CDR2 SVGAGI. This CDR3 is built from 14 residues. CDR3 loop: CASSYGGSNQPQHF.

J is TRBJ2-2 and V is TRBV9; absent DNA, TCRdb's TRBD2 call cannot be checked. Germline V lookup: CDR1 SGDLS, CDR2 YYNGEE. The CDR3 has 18 amino acids. The CDR3 reads CASTGTSGGYTNTGELFF.

CDR3 in amino acids: CSVAAGASTGELFF. The rearrangement uses TRBV29-1 and TRBJ2-2; TCRdb indicates TRBD2, and absent DNA this call remains unverified. Germline values: CDR1 SQVTM, CDR2 ANQGSEA. This CDR3 has 14 amino acids.

The chain recombines TRBV5-6 with TRBJ1-2. The CDR3 has 11 residues. Germline CDR1 SGHDT, CDR2 YYEEEE. CDR3: CASGLTHGYTF. The full variable domain, completed using reference TRBV5-6 and TRBJ1-2, is DAGVTQSPTHLIKTRGQQVTLRCSPKSGHDTVSWYQQALGQGPQFIFQYYEEEERQRGNFPDRFSGHQFPNYSSELNVNALLLGDSALYLCASGLTHGYTFGSGTRLTVV.

The chain joins TRBV7-8 to TRBJ2-1; checking the TCRdb D call of TRBD1 is not possible without DNA. Looked up from germline, CDR1 is SGHVS and CDR2 is FQNEAQ. There are 13 residues in the CDR3. CDR3 region: CASTGTTYNEQFF.

The chain combines TRBV12-3 or TRBV12-4 with TRBJ1-1; the D call of TRBD1 rests on TCRdb alone, since no DNA is present to check it. The CDR3 extends over 15 amino acids. The CDR3 region is CASSLAGKGGAEAFF.

The chain recombines TRBV19 with TRBJ2-3; TCRdb designates TRBD2, a call that cannot be tested without DNA. The CDR3 sequence is 16 residues long. Per the germline V gene, CDR1 is LNHDA and CDR2 is SQIVND (reference sequence). The CDR3 reads CASKKLANDWADTQYF.

The rearrangement links TRBV5-4 to TRBJ2-5; TCRdb reports TRBD1, a call that lacks DNA to check it against. In germline, CDR1 is SGHNT, CDR2 YYREEE (reference sequence). The CDR3 extends over 14 amino acids. The CDR3 loop is CASSLDTAPATQYF.

The chain couples TRBV7-9 to TRBJ1-2; the TRBD1 assignment by TCRdb is unverifiable without DNA. Germline assignment: CDR1 SEHNR and CDR2 FQNEAQ (reference sequence). There are 15 residues in the CDR3. The CDR3 sequence is CASSLRTQGAYGYTF.

This chain joins TRBV20-1 and TRBJ2-5; there is no DNA to check the TCRdb D call of TRBD1. The length of the CDR3 is 16 residues. Germline V gene sequence: CDR1 DFQATT, CDR2 SNEGSKA (reference sequence). This chain's CDR3 is CSASSGIGTLRETQYF.

The gene calls are TRBV20-1 and TRBJ1-4; TCRdb proposes TRBD1, but this gene call is untestable without DNA. The CDR3 consists of 16 residues. Germline V gene data show CDR1 as DFQATT and CDR2 as SNEGSKA (reference sequence). The CDR3 loop is CSARGDPRGGNEKLFF.